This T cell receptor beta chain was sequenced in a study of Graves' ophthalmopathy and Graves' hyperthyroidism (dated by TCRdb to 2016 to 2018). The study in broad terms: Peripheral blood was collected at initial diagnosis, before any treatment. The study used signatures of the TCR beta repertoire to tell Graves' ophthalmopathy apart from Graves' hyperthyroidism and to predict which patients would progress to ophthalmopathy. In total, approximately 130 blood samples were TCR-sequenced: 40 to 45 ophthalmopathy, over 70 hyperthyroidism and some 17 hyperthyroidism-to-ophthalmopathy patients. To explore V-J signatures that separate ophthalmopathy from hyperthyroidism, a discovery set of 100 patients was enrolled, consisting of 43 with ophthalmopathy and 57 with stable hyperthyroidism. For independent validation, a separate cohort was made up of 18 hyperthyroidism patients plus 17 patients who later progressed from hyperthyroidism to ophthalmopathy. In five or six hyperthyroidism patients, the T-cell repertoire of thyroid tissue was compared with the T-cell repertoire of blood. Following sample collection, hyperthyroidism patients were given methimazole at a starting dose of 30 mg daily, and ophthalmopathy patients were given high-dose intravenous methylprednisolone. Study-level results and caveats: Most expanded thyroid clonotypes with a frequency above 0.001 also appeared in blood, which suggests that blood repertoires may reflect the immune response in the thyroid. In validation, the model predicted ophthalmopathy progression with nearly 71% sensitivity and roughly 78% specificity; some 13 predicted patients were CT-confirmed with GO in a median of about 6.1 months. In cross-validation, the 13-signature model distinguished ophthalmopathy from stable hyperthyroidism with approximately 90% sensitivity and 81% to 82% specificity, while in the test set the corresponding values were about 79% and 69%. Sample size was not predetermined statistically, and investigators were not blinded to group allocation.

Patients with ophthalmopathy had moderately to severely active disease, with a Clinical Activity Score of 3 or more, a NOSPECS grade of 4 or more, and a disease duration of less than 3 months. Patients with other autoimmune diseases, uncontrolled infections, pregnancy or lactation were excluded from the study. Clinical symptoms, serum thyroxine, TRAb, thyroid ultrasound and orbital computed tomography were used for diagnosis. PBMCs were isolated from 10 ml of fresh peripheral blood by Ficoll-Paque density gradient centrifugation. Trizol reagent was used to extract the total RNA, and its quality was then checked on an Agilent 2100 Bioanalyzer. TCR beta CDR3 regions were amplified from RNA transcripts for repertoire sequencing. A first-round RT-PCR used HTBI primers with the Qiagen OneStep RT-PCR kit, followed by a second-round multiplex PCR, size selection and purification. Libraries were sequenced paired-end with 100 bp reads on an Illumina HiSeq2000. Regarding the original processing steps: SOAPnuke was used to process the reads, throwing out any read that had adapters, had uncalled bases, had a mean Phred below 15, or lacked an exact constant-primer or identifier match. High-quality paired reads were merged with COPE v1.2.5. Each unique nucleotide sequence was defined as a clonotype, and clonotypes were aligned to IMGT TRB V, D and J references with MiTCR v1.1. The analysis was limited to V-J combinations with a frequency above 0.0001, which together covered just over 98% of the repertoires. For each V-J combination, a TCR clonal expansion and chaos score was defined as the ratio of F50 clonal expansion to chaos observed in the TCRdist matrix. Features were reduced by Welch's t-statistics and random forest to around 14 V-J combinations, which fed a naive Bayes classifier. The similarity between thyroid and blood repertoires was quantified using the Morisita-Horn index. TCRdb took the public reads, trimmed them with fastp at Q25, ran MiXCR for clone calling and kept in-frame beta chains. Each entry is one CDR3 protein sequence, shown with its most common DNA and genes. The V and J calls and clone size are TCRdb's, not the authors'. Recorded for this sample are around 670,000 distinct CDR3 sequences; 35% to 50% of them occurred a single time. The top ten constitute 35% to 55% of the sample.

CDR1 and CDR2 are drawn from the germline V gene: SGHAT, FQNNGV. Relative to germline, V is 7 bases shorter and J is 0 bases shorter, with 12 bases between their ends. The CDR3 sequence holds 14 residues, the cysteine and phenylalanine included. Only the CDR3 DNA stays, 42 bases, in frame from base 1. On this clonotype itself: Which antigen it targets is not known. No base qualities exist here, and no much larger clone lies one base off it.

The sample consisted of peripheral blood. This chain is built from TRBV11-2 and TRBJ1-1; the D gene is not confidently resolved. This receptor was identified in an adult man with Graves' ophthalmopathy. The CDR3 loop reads CASTPNAVNTEAFF. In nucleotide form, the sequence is TGTGCCAGCACCCCCAACGCGGTGAACACTGAAGCTTTCTTT.